The sequence of this TCR beta chain was determined in a study of shared clonotypes between healthy human individuals. The germline CDR1 and CDR2 sequences are SGDLS and YYNGEE. This CDR3 is built from 13 residues. With 4 bases removed from V and 2 bases from J, the gap between germline ends came to 6 bases. As to this clone: The same CDR3 arises from other DNA sequences in this sample as well.

In the naive CD8 group, cells lacked CD45RO and were positively selected for CCR7, so terminally differentiated effector memory CD45RA+ cells were left out. Each donor was a Caucasian adult residing in Nashville, Tennessee. Each PCR replicate from the sorted subsets contained about 210 ng DNA, which is roughly 33,000 T cell genomes. Libraries were prepared by immunoSEQ multiplex PCR; TCRdb keeps only in-frame clonotypes and omits some of them. The data contain 2 million to 2.5 million clones, around 96% of them singletons. Sequencing was performed on naive CD8+ T cells sorted from blood. The source of this sequence is a young man in good health. V gene TRBV9 combines with J gene TRBJ2-2; D unclear. CDR3 in DNA: TGTGCCAGCAGCCCGGGCAACACCGGGGAGCTGTTTTTT. Translation: CASSPGNTGELFF.